Following are 29 T cell receptor beta chains from one sample sequenced in a study of ipilimumab plus nivolumab after autologous stem cell transplantation (dated by TCRdb to the early 2020s). Libraries came from the immunoSEQ multiplex PCR assay. In its TCRdb copy, this immuneACCESS table keeps in-frame sequences only and misses some clones. Where compared with another copy, unresolved V genes explain less than half of these, and the others have no known cause. Across this sample there are 8,500 to 11,000 clones, with around four fifths seen only once. Just over 8% of the sample belongs to the ten largest clones. The specimen was PBMCs, collected in a trial of ipilimumab plus nivolumab as post-transplant consolidation. Source of these receptors: a male donor with diffuse large B-cell lymphoma.

This clone has more than one count but fewer than ten. The chain is built from TRBV18 and TRBJ2-5, with TRBD2 matching over 7 bases. J lost 4 bases, V lost 3 bases, and 5 bases had no gene match. Germline V gene lookup returns CDR1 KGHSH and CDR2 LQKENI. The CDR3 has 14 amino acids. DNA of the CDR3: TGTGCCAGCTCACCTGCGGGCGGGGGAGAGACCCAGTACTTC. Amino acids: CASSPAGGGETQYF.

This clone was detected only once. The gene calls are TRBV18 and TRBJ1-1; the D gene is possibly TRBD1 (6 bases). V shed 4 bases and J shed 3 bases, with 12 bases lying between them. The CDR3 runs 14 residues. Germline V gene lookup returns CDR1 KGHSH and CDR2 LQKENI. In DNA, the CDR3 is TGTGCCAGCTCACAACAGGGAGGCGACACTGAAGCTTTCTTT. Encoded protein: CASSQQGGDTEAFF.

The gene calls are TRBV30 and TRBJ2-7; 8 nucleotides align to TRBD1. After removal of 3 bases from V and 2 bases from J, the junction contained 3 bases not matched to a gene. Germline V gene data show CDR1 as GTSNPN and CDR2 as SVGIG (reference sequence). The CDR3 length is 13 residues. CDR3 nucleotide sequence: TGTGCCTGGAGAAGGGACAGGCCCTACGAGCAGTACTTC. It yields the protein CAWRRDRPYEQYF.

The V gene is TRBV28, the J gene TRBJ1-4; TRBD1 matches at 9 bases. The trim removed 8 bases at V and 4 bases at J, leaving 17 bases unmatched. The CDR3 contains 18 residues. In germline, CDR1 is MDHEN, CDR2 SYDVKM. CDR3 in DNA: TGTGCCAGCGCCGTCGGGGGGACAGGGATCGGTTATAATGAAAAACTGTTTTTT. This gives the protein CASAVGGTGIGYNEKLFF.

This clone has just a few counts. Here the CDR3 reads CASSSGTTSYNEQFF. The CDR3 region has the DNA TGTGCCAGCAGCTCCGGGACTACCTCCTACAATGAGCAGTTCTTC. This sequence joins TRBV5-8 and TRBJ2-1; 7 bases fit TRBD2. Unmatched junction bases numbered 3, after V lost 3 bases and J lost 0 bases. The germline CDR1 and CDR2 sequences are SGHTS and YDEGEE. The CDR3 spans 15 residues.

The rearrangement joins TRBV11-2 to TRBJ1-4; D perhaps matches TRBD1 (5 bases). CDR1 is SGHAT and CDR2 is FQNNGV in the germline V gene. The V gene lost 5 bases and the J gene lost 6 bases, with 16 bases spanning the gap. This CDR3 spans 15 amino acids. The CDR3 nucleotides are TGTGCCAGCAGCCCCACCAGGGAGACGGATGAAAAACTGTTTTTT. Translated: CASSPTRETDEKLFF.

The CDR3 DNA reads as TGTGCCAGCAGCCAGGACCCCGACAGGGGGAGATATGGCTACACCTTC. It encodes CASSQDPDRGRYGYTF. The V and J genes are TRBV4-2 and TRBJ1-2; the match to TRBD1 covers 9 bases. The CDR3 is 16 residues long. From germline, CDR1 is LGHNA and CDR2 YNFKEQ. V dropped 3 bases and J dropped 5; count of bases not matched to a gene: 10.

In this sample, this clone turned up once. This chain joins TRBV28 and TRBJ2-3; D remains ambiguous. The CDR3 contains 13 residues. The V end was cut by 4 bases, the J end by 0 bases, with 5 bases between. Germline V gives CDR1 MDHEN, CDR2 SYDVKM. For the CDR3, the DNA is TGTGCCAGCAGTTCCGGGAGCACAGATACGCAGTATTTT. It encodes CASSSGSTDTQYF.

This chain links TRBV6-6 with TRBJ2-7; 8 bases map to TRBD1. Germline CDR1 and CDR2: MNHNY and SVGAGI (reference sequence). V was pared by 10 bases and J by 3 bases, with 2 bases of the junction left unmatched. The CDR3 has 11 amino acids. CDR3 sequence: CATGQDYEQYF. CDR3 DNA: TGTGCCACGGGACAGGACTACGAGCAGTACTTC.

The genes are TRBV5-6 and TRBJ2-5, with D unclear. CDR3 length equals 11 residues. The germline V and J ends were trimmed by 0 bases and 5 bases, with 2 bases remaining between them. Germline V gene data show CDR1 as SGHDT and CDR2 as YYEEEE. The CDR3 DNA reads TGTGCCAGCAGCTTGGCGGAGACCCAGTACTTC. This gives the protein CASSLAETQYF.

V is TRBV2 and J is TRBJ1-1; 7 bases fit TRBD1. The CDR3 extends over 14 amino acids. Germline values: CDR1 SNHLY, CDR2 FYNNEI. V lost 2 bases to trimming and J lost 4 bases; unmatched junction nucleotides: 4. The CDR3 sequence: CASSENRGITEAFF. The CDR3, as DNA: TGTGCCAGCAGTGAAAACAGGGGTATCACTGAAGCTTTCTTT. Combining the CDR3 with reference TRBV2 and TRBJ1-1 gives the whole variable domain EPEVTQTPSHQVTQMGQEVILRCVPISNHLYFYWYRQILGQKVEFLVSFYNNEISEKSEIFDDQFSVERPDGSNFTLKIRSTKLEDSAMYFCASSENRGITEAFFGQGTRLTVV.

A single count supports this clone. The chain couples TRBV5-6 to TRBJ1-2; perhaps TRBD1 as D (5 bases). V lost 4 bases, J lost 0 bases, and 13 bases lay in between. From germline, CDR1 is SGHDT and CDR2 YYEEEE. The CDR3 contains 15 residues. The CDR3 DNA reads as TGTGCCAGCAGCCGGACACCTTTAACTAACTATGGCTACACCTTC. Encoded protein: CASSRTPLTNYGYTF.

V and J are TRBV6-1 and TRBJ1-1; 7 bases line up with TRBD1. V lost 5 bases to trimming and J lost 1 base; unmatched junction nucleotides: 10. Germline V gene sequence: CDR1 MNHNS, CDR2 SASEGT. The CDR3 loop spans 16 amino acids. As DNA, the CDR3 is TGTGCCAGCAGTCAAGGGACAGTGCGTCGGAACACTGAAGCTTTCTTT. Translated: CASSQGTVRRNTEAFF.

The chain links TRBV5-4 to TRBJ1-1; D may be TRBD1 (5 bases). Per germline, CDR1 SGHNT and CDR2 YYREEE (reference sequence). Trimming pared 2 bases from V and 10 bases from J, leaving 12 bases between. CDR3 length: 12 amino acids. The CDR3 bases are TGTGCCAGCAGCTTCTTGGGGGATGGAGCTTTCTTT. Its protein is CASSFLGDGAFF.

The V and J genes are TRBV9 and TRBJ2-1, with 7 bases matching TRBD1. The CDR3 covers 17 residues. CDR1 and CDR2 from the germline V gene are SGDLS and YYNGEE. V trimming: 4 bases; J trimming: 4 bases; junction bases outside the gene matches: 14. CDR3 nucleotides: TGTGCCAGCAGCCCCTACCGGGACAGTTCCTATTACAATGAGCAGTTCTTC. Protein: CASSPYRDSSYYNEQFF.

The chain links TRBV30 to TRBJ1-2, with 10 bases identical to TRBD1. The J segment lost 0 bases and the V segment lost 5 bases, leaving 0 bases of the junction unmatched. This CDR3 spans 13 amino acids. CDR1 is GTSNPN, CDR2 SVGIG, per germline (reference sequence). CDR3 in amino acids: CAWGTGANYGYTF. CDR3 DNA sequence: TGTGCCTGGGGGACAGGGGCTAACTATGGCTACACCTTC.

CDR3 sequence reads: CASDPGQGWGNNEKLFF. Written as DNA, the CDR3 is TGTGCCAGCGACCCGGGACAGGGGTGGGGGAATAATGAAAAACTGTTTTTT. The chain is built from TRBV2 and TRBJ1-4; 10 bases fit TRBD1. Germline CDR1 SNHLY, CDR2 FYNNEI. V gave up 8 bases and J gave up 4 bases; unmatched junction bases: 13. The CDR3 has 17 residues.

V usage is TRBV6-6 and J usage is TRBJ1-1, with no clear D. Deletions cut 10 bases from V and 1 base from J, with 16 bases between. Germline V gives CDR1 MNHNY, CDR2 SVGAGI (reference sequence). This CDR3 spans 14 amino acids. The CDR3 loop is CATTVAAANTEAFF. The DNA of the CDR3 is TGTGCCACCACCGTCGCGGCGGCGAACACTGAAGCTTTCTTT.

The V call is TRBV6-5, the J call TRBJ1-4; TRBD1 aligns across 7 bases. From germline, CDR1 is MNHEY and CDR2 SVGAGI. V lost 5 bases, J lost 8 bases, and 8 bases stayed unmatched. This CDR3 is 14 amino acids long. CDR3 DNA: TGTGCCAGCAGTACAGACAGGGTTAGCGAAAAACTGTTTTTT. It specifies CASSTDRVSEKLFF.

This clone turned up a few times. The V and J genes are TRBV6-1 and TRBJ1-2, with TRBD1 identical over 9 bases. This CDR3 region has 14 residues. With V trimmed by 7 bases and J by 7 bases, 10 bases remained unmatched. The V gene's germline CDR1 is MNHNS and CDR2 SASEGT. The CDR3 loop is CASNRQGVGGGYTF. CDR3 DNA: TGTGCCAGCAACCGACAGGGGGTGGGGGGTGGCTACACCTTC.

This clone is medium-sized. The J gene is TRBJ2-3, the V gene TRBV9; 12 bases agree with TRBD2. The CDR3 runs to 16 residues. Losses at the gene ends were 7 bases for V and 1 base for J; bases not matched to a gene: 7. Germline CDR1 SGDLS, CDR2 YYNGEE. The CDR3 nucleotides read TGTGCCAGCTCATTGACTAGCGGGGGAGGCACAGATACGCAGTATTTT. Protein product: CASSLTSGGGTDTQYF.

The V and J genes are TRBV5-4 and TRBJ2-2; possibly TRBD1 for D (6 bases). CDR1 and CDR2 (germline): SGHNT, YYREEE (reference sequence). The CDR3 has 17 residues. V was pared by 0 bases and J by 5 bases, with 17 bases between. The CDR3 nucleotides read TGTGCCAGCAGCTTGGAGACGGTGGGGGCGCGGACCGGGGAGCTGTTTTTT. Its translation: CASSLETVGARTGELFF. The entire variable domain, with the rest obtained from reference TRBV5-4 and TRBJ2-2, is as follows: ETGVTQSPTHLIKTRGQQVTLRCSSQSGHNTVSWYQQALGQGPQFIFQYYREEENGRGNFPPRFSGLQFPNYSSELNVNALELDDSALYLCASSLETVGARTGELFFGEGSRLTVL.

This clone was seen a handful of times. The V call is TRBV30, the J call TRBJ1-2; possibly TRBD1 for D (6 bases). The CDR3 totals 14 residues. V was clipped by 8 bases and J by 0 bases, with 16 bases between them. Germline lookup yields CDR1 GTSNPN and CDR2 SVGIG (reference sequence). The CDR3, as DNA: TGTGCCGGGAACAGGGTCCCTTCTAACTATGGCTACACCTTC. This translates into CAGNRVPSNYGYTF.

The chain is built from TRBV7-9 and TRBJ2-7, with a weak D call TRBD1 (5 bases). V was clipped by 4 bases and J by 6 bases, with 16 bases between them. The CDR3 totals 14 residues. Per germline, CDR1 SEHNR and CDR2 FQNEAQ (reference sequence). The CDR3 protein is CASSSGIRLFEQYF. The CDR3 DNA is TGTGCCAGCAGCTCAGGGATTCGGCTTTTCGAGCAGTACTTC.

The chain employs TRBV13 and TRBJ1-4, with 8 bases lining up with TRBD1. Germline V CDR1 and CDR2: PRHDT, FYEKMQ (reference sequence). V trimming: 0 bases; J trimming: 8 bases; junction bases outside the gene matches: 8. This CDR3 spans 16 amino acids. The CDR3, as DNA: TGTGCCAGCAGCTTAGGGCCTGGGACAGGAGGCGAAAAACTGTTTTTT. This gives the protein CASSLGPGTGGEKLFF. The full variable domain, completed using reference TRBV13 and TRBJ1-4, is AAGVIQSPRHLIKEKRETATLKCYPIPRHDTVYWYQQGPGQDPQFLISFYEKMQSDKGSIPDRFSAQQFSDYHSELNMSSLELGDSALYFCASSLGPGTGGEKLFFGSGTQLSVL.

The chain employs TRBV7-9 and TRBJ2-3, with D possibly being TRBD1 (6 bases). V was cut by 2 bases and J by 6 bases, with 12 bases left in between. Germline values: CDR1 SEHNR, CDR2 FQNEAQ (reference sequence). This CDR3 has 14 amino acids. In DNA form, the CDR3 reads TGTGCCAGCAGCTTACGGTCGCAGGGGGATACGCAGTATTTT. This gives the protein CASSLRSQGDTQYF.

The chain has TRBV6-5 and TRBJ2-2, with TRBD2 as a possible D gene (6 bases). Germline V gene sequence: CDR1 MNHEY, CDR2 SVGAGI. This CDR3 has 15 amino acids. V lost 0 bases and J 6 bases, leaving 11 bases between the germline ends. CDR3 protein: CASSYSKGGPGELFF. In DNA form, the CDR3 reads TGTGCCAGCAGTTACTCGAAGGGAGGCCCCGGGGAGCTGTTTTTT.

The chain uses TRBV5-1 and TRBJ2-7, with 10 bases that match TRBD2. With V trimmed by 3 bases and J by 1 base, 4 bases remained unmatched. The CDR3 length is 15 residues. Looked up from germline, CDR1 is SGHRS and CDR2 is YFSETQ. The CDR3 here is CASSSLAGESYEQYF. The CDR3 DNA follows: TGCGCCAGCAGCTCGCTAGCGGGGGAATCCTACGAGCAGTACTTC.

The CDR3: CASSWTSGVSYEQYF. CDR3 DNA sequence: TGTGCCAGCAGCTGGACTAGCGGGGTCTCCTACGAGCAGTACTTC. The V and J genes are TRBV7-2 and TRBJ2-7, with TRBD2 matching 12 bases. CDR3 length: 15 amino acids. Trimming at V came to 4 bases and at J to 0 bases, leaving 1 base not matched to a gene. CDR1 and CDR2 (germline): SGHTA, FQGNSA.